This T cell receptor (beta chain) derives from a study of early T cells in non-severe SARS-CoV-2 infection (dated by TCRdb to about 2021). Study-wide context: Bulk RNA from unsorted whole blood was used for TCR sequencing, so alpha and beta chains could not be paired. The full study reports these points: VDJdb matching was skewed toward anti-spike CD8 responses and likely underestimated virus-specific expansions by missing private and CD4 specificities.

The CDR3 goes from the cysteine to the phenylalanine over 14 residues. The retained sequence is limited to the CDR3, 42 bases, with the frame set at the first base. CDR1 and CDR2 are read off the germline V gene as KGHDR and SFDVKD. V is trimmed back by 9 bases and J by 0 bases, and the junction contains 4 bases that no gene match accounts for. Ten or more counts support this clonotype. This receptor's antigen is unknown. Base qualities are not recorded, but no much larger clone differs from it by a single base. The method was 5' RACE. Sequencing relied on a NextSeq 500. To correct for sequencing error and PCR bias, the TCR library protocol tagged individual cDNA molecules with unique molecular identifiers. Both TCR alpha and beta chains were sequenced, and tight co-correlation was observed between alpha and beta sequence abundances in each sample. Concerning the study's data processing: Decombinator V4 was used to annotate the V gene, J gene and CDR3 of the TCR sequences. TCRs were defined as expanded if a significant change between any two time points was detected under a Poisson model with p below 0.0001. Abundances of TCRs were expressed as counts per million after normalisation to the total number of TCRs sequenced in each sample. MAIT TCRs were defined by TRAV1-2 paired with TRAJ12, TRAJ20 or TRAJ33, and iNKT TCRs by TRAV10 paired with TRAJ18. VDJdb, accessed 1 November 2021, was searched for CMV, EBV and SARS-CoV-2 annotated TCRs, excluding TCRs annotated for multiple antigens. In-frame beta chains were kept once TCRdb had trimmed the public reads at Q25 with fastp and called clones with MiXCR. Every CDR3 protein is listed once, alongside the most common genes and DNA of its rows. Clone size and V and J calls follow TCRdb, not the original study. Counted in this sample were tens of thousands of distinct CDR3 sequences; roughly 5.9% of them appeared once. The top ten hold 6.8% of the sample.

This was a case-control study nested in a cohort of healthcare workers in London, UK, who had nasopharyngeal swab PCR tests and blood samples taken every week. Between 23 and 31 March 2020, the week of the UK lockdown, healthcare workers were enrolled and then followed up weekly for as long as 16 weeks. The rearrangement combines TRBV24-1 with TRBJ2-3, and 8 bases in between align with TRBD1. This clonotype originated in an adult who was a healthcare worker with PCR-confirmed SARS-CoV-2 infection or an uninfected control (not recorded which). What was sequenced was whole blood. DNA sequence: TGTGCCACCTCGGACAGGGCTAGCACAGATACGCAGTATTTT. Its protein product is CATSDRASTDTQYF.